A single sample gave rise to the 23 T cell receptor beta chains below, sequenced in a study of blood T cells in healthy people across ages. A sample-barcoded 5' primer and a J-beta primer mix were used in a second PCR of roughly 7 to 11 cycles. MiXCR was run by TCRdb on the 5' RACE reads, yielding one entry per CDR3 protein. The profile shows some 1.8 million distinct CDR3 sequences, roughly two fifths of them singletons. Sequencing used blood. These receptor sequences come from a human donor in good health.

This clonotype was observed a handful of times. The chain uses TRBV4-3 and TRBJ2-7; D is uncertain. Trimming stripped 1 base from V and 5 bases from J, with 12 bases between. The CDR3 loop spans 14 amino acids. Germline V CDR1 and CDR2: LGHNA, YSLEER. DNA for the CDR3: TGCGCCAGCAGCCAAGGAAAGGGTTGGGACGAGCAGTACTTC. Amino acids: CASSQGKGWDEQYF.

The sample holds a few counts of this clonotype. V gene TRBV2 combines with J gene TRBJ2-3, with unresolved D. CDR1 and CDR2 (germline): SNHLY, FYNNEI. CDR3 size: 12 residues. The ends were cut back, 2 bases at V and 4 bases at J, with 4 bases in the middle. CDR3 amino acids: CASSEYADTQYF. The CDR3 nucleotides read TGTGCCAGCAGTGAATATGCAGATACGCAGTATTTT.

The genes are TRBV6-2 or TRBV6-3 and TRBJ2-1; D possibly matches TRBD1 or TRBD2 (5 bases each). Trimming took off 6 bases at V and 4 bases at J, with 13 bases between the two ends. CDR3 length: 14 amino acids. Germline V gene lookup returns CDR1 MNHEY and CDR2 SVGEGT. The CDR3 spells CASSGTNLYNEQFF. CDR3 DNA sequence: TGTGCCAGCAGCGGGACCAACTTATACAATGAGCAGTTCTTC.

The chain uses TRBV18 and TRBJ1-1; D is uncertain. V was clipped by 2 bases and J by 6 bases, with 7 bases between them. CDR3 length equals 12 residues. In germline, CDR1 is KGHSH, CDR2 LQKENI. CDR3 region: CASSPRTPEAFF. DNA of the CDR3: TGTGCCAGCTCACCAAGGACGCCTGAAGCTTTCTTT.

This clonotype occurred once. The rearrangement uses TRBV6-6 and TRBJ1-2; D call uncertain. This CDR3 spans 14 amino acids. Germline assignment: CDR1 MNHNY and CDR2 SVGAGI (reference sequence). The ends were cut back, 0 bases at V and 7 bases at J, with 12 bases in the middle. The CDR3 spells CASSYSMGAGGYTF. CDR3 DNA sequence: TGTGCCAGCAGTTACTCGATGGGAGCGGGTGGCTACACCTTC.

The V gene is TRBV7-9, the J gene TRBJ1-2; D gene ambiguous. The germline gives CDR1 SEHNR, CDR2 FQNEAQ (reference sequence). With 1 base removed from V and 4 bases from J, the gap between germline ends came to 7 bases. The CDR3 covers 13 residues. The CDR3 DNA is TGTGCCAGCAGCTTAGGTGTCCTCTATGGCTACACCTTC. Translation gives CASSLGVLYGYTF.

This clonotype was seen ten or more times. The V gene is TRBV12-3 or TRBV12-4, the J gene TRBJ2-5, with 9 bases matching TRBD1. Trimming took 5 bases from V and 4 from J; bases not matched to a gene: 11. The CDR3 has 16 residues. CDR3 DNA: TGTGCCAGCAGTGATGCCCGGGACAGGGTCTTAGAGACCCAGTACTTC. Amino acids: CASSDARDRVLETQYF.

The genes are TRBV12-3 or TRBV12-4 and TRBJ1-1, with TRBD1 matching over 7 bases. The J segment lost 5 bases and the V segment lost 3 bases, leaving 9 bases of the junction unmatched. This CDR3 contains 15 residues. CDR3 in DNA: TGTGCCAGCAGTTTTGGCAGACAGGGAAAAACTGAAGCTTTCTTT. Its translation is CASSFGRQGKTEAFF.

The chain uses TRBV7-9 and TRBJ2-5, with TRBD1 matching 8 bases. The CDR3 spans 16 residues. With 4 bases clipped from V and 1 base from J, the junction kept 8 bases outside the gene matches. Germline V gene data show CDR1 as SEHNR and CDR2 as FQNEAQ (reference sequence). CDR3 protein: CASSSGQALTQETQYF. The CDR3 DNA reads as TGTGCCAGCAGCTCGGGACAGGCACTAACCCAAGAGACCCAGTACTTC.

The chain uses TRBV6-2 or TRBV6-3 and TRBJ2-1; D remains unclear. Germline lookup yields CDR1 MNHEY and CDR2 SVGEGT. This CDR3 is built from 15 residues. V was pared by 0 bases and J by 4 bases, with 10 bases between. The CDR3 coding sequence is TGTGCCAGCAGTTACTCGAGTAGTGTATACAATGAGCAGTTCTTC. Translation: CASSYSSSVYNEQFF.

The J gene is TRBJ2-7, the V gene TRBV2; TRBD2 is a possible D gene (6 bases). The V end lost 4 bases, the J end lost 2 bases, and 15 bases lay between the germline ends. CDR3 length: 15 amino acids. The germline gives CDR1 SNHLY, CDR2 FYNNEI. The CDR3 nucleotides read TGTGCCAGCAGTGGGGGGGTAGGGCCCCCCTACGAGCAGTACTTC. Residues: CASSGGVGPPYEQYF.

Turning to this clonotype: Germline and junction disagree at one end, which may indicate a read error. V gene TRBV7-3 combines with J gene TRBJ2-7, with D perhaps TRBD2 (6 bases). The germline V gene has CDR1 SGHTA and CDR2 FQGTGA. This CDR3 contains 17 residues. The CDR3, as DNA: TGTGCCGGCAGCTTAAGGGTAGCGGTTATCTTACTACACGAGCAGTACTTC. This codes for CAGSLRVAVILLHEQYF.

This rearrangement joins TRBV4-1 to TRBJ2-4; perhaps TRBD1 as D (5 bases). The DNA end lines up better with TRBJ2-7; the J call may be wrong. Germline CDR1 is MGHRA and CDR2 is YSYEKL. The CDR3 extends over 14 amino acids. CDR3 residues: CASSQEARDYEQYF. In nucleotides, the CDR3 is TGCGCCAGCAGCCAAGAGGCCAGGGACTACGAGCAGTACTTC.

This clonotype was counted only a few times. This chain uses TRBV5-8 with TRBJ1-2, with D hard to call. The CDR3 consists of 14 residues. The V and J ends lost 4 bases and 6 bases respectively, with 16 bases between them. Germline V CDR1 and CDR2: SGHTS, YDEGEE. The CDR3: CASSDLSFRHGYTF. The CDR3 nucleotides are TGTGCCAGCAGCGACCTAAGCTTTCGTCATGGCTACACCTTC.

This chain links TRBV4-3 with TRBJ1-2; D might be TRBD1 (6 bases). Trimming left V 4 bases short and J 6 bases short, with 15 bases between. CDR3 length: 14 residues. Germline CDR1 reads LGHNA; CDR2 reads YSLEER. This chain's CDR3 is CASSPGQHSNGYTF. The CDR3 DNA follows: TGCGCCAGCAGCCCTGGACAGCATTCGAATGGCTACACCTTC.

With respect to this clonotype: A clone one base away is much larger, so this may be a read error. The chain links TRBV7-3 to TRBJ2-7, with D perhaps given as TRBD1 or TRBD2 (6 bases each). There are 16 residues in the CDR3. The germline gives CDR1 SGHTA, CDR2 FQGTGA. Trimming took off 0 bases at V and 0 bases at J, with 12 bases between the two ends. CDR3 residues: CASSLTGGMNSYEQYF. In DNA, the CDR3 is TGTGCCAGCAGCTTAACCGGGGGCATGAACTCCTACGAGCAGTACTTC.

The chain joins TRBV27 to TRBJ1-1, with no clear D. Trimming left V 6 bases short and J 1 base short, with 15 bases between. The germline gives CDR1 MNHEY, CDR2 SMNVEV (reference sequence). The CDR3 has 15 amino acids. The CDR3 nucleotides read TGTGCCAGCAGCCCTTCAGGCGGCTCGAACACTGAAGCTTTCTTT. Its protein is CASSPSGGSNTEAFF.

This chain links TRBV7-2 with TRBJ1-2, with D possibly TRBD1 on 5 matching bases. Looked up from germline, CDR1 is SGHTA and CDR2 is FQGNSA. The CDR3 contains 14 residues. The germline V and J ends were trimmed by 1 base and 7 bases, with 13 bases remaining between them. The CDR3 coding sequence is TGTGCCAGCAGCTTAGACCCAAGCGGGGGTGGCTACACCTTC. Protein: CASSLDPSGGGYTF.

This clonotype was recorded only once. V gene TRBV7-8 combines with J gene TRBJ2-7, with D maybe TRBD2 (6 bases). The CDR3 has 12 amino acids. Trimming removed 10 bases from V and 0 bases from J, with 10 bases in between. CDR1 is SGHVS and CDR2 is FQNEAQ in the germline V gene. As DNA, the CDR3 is TGTGCCACGGGGGAATACTCCTACGAGCAGTACTTC. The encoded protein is CATGEYSYEQYF.

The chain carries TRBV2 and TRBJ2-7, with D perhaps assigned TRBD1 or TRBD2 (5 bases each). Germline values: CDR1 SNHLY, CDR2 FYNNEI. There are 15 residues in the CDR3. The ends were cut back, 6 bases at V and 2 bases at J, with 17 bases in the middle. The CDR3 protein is CASSYTGTEPYEQYF. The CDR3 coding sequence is TGTGCCAGCAGCTACACCGGGACGGAGCCCTACGAGCAGTACTTC.

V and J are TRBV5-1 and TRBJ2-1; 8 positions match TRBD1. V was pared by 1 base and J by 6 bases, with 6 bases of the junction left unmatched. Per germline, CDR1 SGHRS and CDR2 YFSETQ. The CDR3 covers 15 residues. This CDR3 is CASSLQQGVVNEQFF. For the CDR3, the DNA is TGCGCCAGCAGCTTGCAACAGGGGGTAGTCAATGAGCAGTTCTTC.

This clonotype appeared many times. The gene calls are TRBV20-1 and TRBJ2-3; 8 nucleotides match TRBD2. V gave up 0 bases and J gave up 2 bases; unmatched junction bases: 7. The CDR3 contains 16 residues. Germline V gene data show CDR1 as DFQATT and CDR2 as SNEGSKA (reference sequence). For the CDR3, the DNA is TGCAGTGCTAGAGACGCGACAGCGGGGGACACAGATACGCAGTATTTT. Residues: CSARDATAGDTDTQYF.

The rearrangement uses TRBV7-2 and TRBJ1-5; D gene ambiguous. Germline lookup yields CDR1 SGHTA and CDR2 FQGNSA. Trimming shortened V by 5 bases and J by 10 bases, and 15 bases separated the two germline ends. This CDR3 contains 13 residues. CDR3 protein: CASSPVRAEPQHF. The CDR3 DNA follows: TGTGCCAGCAGCCCCGTGAGAGCCGAACCCCAGCATTTT.